This entry lists 21 T cell receptor beta chains sequenced from one sample in a study of T cell repertoires in cytomegalovirus infection. TCRdb passed the reads through MiXCR, listing each CDR3 protein once. The sample consists of fewer than 900,000 distinct CDR3 sequences, 25% to 30% of them appearing once. No antigens are known for them. The sample in question was cultured CD8+ T cells from PBMCs, obtained from culture after CMV antigen stimulation. These receptor sequences come from a human donor in good health (CMV status not recorded). Some clones in this sample may be carry-over from other donors' samples.

This clonotype was seen a few times. The chain employs TRBV7-8 and TRBJ2-1; 8 bases are shared with TRBD2. The CDR3 has 15 residues. Trimming at V came to 1 base and at J to 7 bases, leaving 6 bases not matched to a gene. Germline CDR1 is SGHVS and CDR2 is FQNEAQ. The CDR3 loop is CASSLDGGAPNEQFF. The CDR3 bases are TGTGCCAGCAGCTTAGACGGGGGGGCCCCAAATGAGCAGTTCTTC.

This clonotype has just a few counts. The genes are TRBV6-1 and TRBJ2-7; possible D gene TRBD1, 6 bases. Deletions cut 8 bases from V and 2 bases from J, with 10 bases between. The germline CDR1 and CDR2 sequences are MNHNS and SASEGT. The CDR3 is 12 residues long. Written as DNA, the CDR3 is TGTGCCAGCGGAGCAGGGGCCTACGAGCAGTACTTC. Translation: CASGAGAYEQYF.

This clonotype was seen repeatedly, ten times or more. The chain has TRBV12-3 or TRBV12-4 and TRBJ1-3, with a possible D match to TRBD1 (6 bases). V gave up 5 bases and J gave up 6 bases, with 14 bases separating them. This CDR3 has 14 amino acids. The CDR3 bases are TGTGCCAGCAGTCTGCCGGACAGCCTAAACACCATATATTTT. Translated, it gives CASSLPDSLNTIYF.

The V and J genes are TRBV27 and TRBJ1-4; possibly TRBD1 for D (6 bases). The V gene lost 6 bases and the J gene lost 5 bases, with 10 bases spanning the gap. The length of the CDR3 is 13 residues. From germline, CDR1 is MNHEY and CDR2 SMNVEV (reference sequence). The CDR3 sequence is CASSTGWNEKLFF. Here the CDR3 DNA reads TGTGCCAGCAGCACAGGGTGGAATGAAAAACTGTTTTTT.

In this sample, this clonotype turned up a few times. The chain employs TRBV13 and TRBJ1-2, with TRBD1 identical over 7 bases. V lost 5 bases to trimming and J lost 2 bases; unmatched junction nucleotides: 8. CDR3 length: 15 amino acids. Germline V gene lookup returns CDR1 PRHDT and CDR2 FYEKMQ (reference sequence). The CDR3 loop is CASSARGGLNYGYTF. As DNA, the CDR3 is TGTGCCAGCAGCGCCCGAGGGGGCCTCAACTATGGCTACACCTTC.

This clonotype was observed a few times. The chain recombines TRBV18 with TRBJ2-1, with 15 positions matching TRBD2. Trimming took 3 bases from V and 1 from J; bases not matched to a gene: 4. The germline CDR1 and CDR2 sequences are KGHSH and LQKENI. The CDR3 extends over 18 amino acids. In DNA form, the CDR3 reads TGTGCCAGCTCACCCGGGACTAGCGGGGGGTATTCCTACAATGAGCAGTTCTTC. This gives the protein CASSPGTSGGYSYNEQFF.

The chain carries TRBV6-2 or TRBV6-3 and TRBJ2-1; D tentatively reads TRBD1 or TRBD2 (6 bases each). The CDR3 totals 13 residues. Germline lookup yields CDR1 MNHEY and CDR2 SVGEGT. Trimming shortened V by 6 bases and J by 8 bases, and 14 bases separated the two germline ends. CDR3 region: CASRKGGTDEQFF. CDR3 DNA: TGTGCCAGCAGAAAGGGGGGCACAGATGAGCAGTTCTTC.

This chain joins TRBV6-6 and TRBJ2-1; D might be TRBD1 (5 bases). V lost 6 bases and J 0 bases, leaving 15 bases between the germline ends. CDR3 length: 16 residues. Germline-derived CDR1 and CDR2 are MNHNY and SVGAGI (reference sequence). The CDR3, as DNA: TGTGCCAGCAGAGCAGACAGCCTAAGCTCCTACAATGAGCAGTTCTTC. Amino acid sequence: CASRADSLSSYNEQFF.

The rearrangement joins TRBV18 to TRBJ1-1; maybe TRBD1 (5 bases). Looked up from germline, CDR1 is KGHSH and CDR2 is LQKENI. There are 16 residues in the CDR3. Trimming pared 0 bases from V and 0 bases from J, leaving 11 bases between. This CDR3 reads CASSPPPGRVNTEAFF. The CDR3 coding sequence is TGTGCCAGCTCACCACCACCAGGGCGAGTGAACACTGAAGCTTTCTTT.

At least ten counts were recorded for this clonotype. This chain connects TRBV7-8 to TRBJ1-5; no reliable D call. Trimming removed 4 bases from V and 4 bases from J, with 17 bases in between. The CDR3 length is 16 residues. Germline loops: CDR1 SGHVS, CDR2 FQNEAQ. Here the CDR3 reads CASSSNAEAQNQPQHF. The CDR3 DNA is TGTGCCAGCAGCTCGAATGCGGAGGCGCAGAATCAGCCCCAGCATTTT.

The chain's CDR3 is CAISRDRGPGYEQYV. The CDR3 bases are TGTGCCATCAGCCGGGACAGGGGGCCCGGCTACGAGCAGTACGTC. The rearrangement uses TRBV10-3 and TRBJ2-7, with 12 bases aligning to TRBD1. The V and J ends lost 6 bases and 3 bases, in that order; junction bases with no gene match: 6. CDR1 and CDR2 from the germline V gene are ENHRY and SYGVKD. The CDR3 extends over 15 amino acids.

This clonotype showed up many times. This rearrangement joins TRBV12-3 or TRBV12-4 to TRBJ2-5, with 10 bases lining up with TRBD2. The CDR3 spans 15 residues. V lost 5 bases to trimming and J lost 2 bases; unmatched junction nucleotides: 5. The CDR3 DNA follows: TGTGCCAGCAGTCCAGGACTAGCGGCTCAAGAGACCCAGTACTTC. Amino acids: CASSPGLAAQETQYF.

This clonotype was seen many times. The junction and the germline gene differ at one end; a read error may be behind it. The gene calls are TRBV7-8 and TRBJ2-5; TRBD2 might be the D (5 bases). The CDR3 sequence is 14 residues long. Germline CDR1 reads SGHVS; CDR2 reads FQNEAQ. CDR3 sequence reads: CASRLASPRETQYF. CDR3 nucleotide sequence: TGTGCCAGCAGATTAGCGTCCCCGCGGGAGACCCAGTACTTC.

This clonotype appeared a few times. V usage is TRBV4-1 and J usage is TRBJ2-2; 9 bases align to TRBD1. Germline CDR1 is MGHRA and CDR2 is YSYEKL. The CDR3 runs to 17 residues. J gave up 4 bases and V 0 bases, and 6 bases lay outside the gene matches. The CDR3 sequence is CASSQDKHRGPTGELFF. In DNA, the CDR3 is TGCGCCAGCAGCCAAGATAAGCACAGGGGGCCCACCGGGGAGCTGTTTTTT.

This clonotype was detected only a few times. The chain couples TRBV7-2 to TRBJ2-2; D is undetermined. Trimming removed 5 bases at V and 9 bases at J, with 7 bases between. This CDR3 has 11 amino acids. The V gene's germline CDR1 is SGHTA and CDR2 FQGNSA. The CDR3 loop is CASSPNRELFF. Here the CDR3 DNA reads TGTGCCAGCAGCCCCAACCGGGAGCTGTTTTTT.

CDR3 DNA sequence: TGTGCCAGCAGTTTCGAACTAGCTGGTGAACAGTACTTC. This codes for CASSFELAGEQYF. This sequence joins TRBV27 and TRBJ2-7; possibly TRBD2 for D (6 bases). Germline V gives CDR1 MNHEY, CDR2 SMNVEV (reference sequence). The CDR3 runs 13 residues. Trimming shortened V by 3 bases and J by 10 bases, and 16 bases separated the two germline ends.

The rearrangement uses TRBV24-1 and TRBJ2-3; the D is unclear. Germline lookup yields CDR1 KGHDR and CDR2 SFDVKD. The CDR3 consists of 12 residues. V was shortened by 9 bases and J by 3 bases, with 9 bases between the two germline ends. Here the CDR3 DNA reads TGTGCCACCGGGGAAAGGACAGATACGCAGTATTTT. This translates into CATGERTDTQYF.

In this sample, this clonotype turned up a few times. The chain carries TRBV7-6 and TRBJ1-6, with D possibly matching TRBD1 (5 bases). Germline CDR1 SGHVS, CDR2 FNYEAQ. This CDR3 has 14 amino acids. The ends were cut back, 1 base at V and 7 bases at J, with 8 bases in the middle. The CDR3 reads CASSLVAGNSPLHF. The CDR3 nucleotides read TGTGCCAGCAGCTTAGTGGCAGGGAATTCACCCCTCCACTTT.

The genes are TRBV27 and TRBJ1-2; 11 bases are a match to TRBD1. Germline CDR1 MNHEY, CDR2 SMNVEV (reference sequence). Losses at the gene ends were 3 bases for V and 5 bases for J; bases not matched to a gene: 8. The CDR3 contains 16 residues. DNA of the CDR3: TGTGCCAGCAGTTTCGGAGGGACAGGGGGAGGTTATGGCTACACCTTC. As protein: CASSFGGTGGGYGYTF.

This clonotype came up once. The rearrangement uses TRBV3-1 and TRBJ2-5; D call uncertain. The V end lost 9 bases, the J end lost 5 bases, and 13 bases lay between the germline ends. Germline V lookup: CDR1 LGHDT, CDR2 YNNKEL (reference sequence). This CDR3 is built from 12 residues. CDR3 nucleotides: TGTGCCAGTGAAGACGCGCGGGAGACCCAGTACTTC. Amino acids: CASEDARETQYF.

The chain couples TRBV12-5 to TRBJ2-3; 11 positions agree with TRBD1. Germline V gives CDR1 LGHNT, CDR2 FRNRAP. This CDR3 has 16 amino acids. V was pared by 5 bases and J by 6 bases, with 10 bases of the junction left unmatched. CDR3 amino acids: CASGHYLGTGGDTQYF. The CDR3 coding sequence is TGTGCTAGTGGTCACTACCTCGGGACAGGGGGTGATACGCAGTATTTT.